One and the same sample provided the 2 T cell receptor beta chains below, sequenced in a study of blood T cells in healthy people across ages (dated by TCRdb to the mid-2010s). Library preparation used 5' RACE. TCRdb names Illumina HiSeq 2500 as the instrument used. The second PCR ran for roughly 6 to 11 cycles and used a J-beta primer mix along with a sample-barcoded 5' primer. TCRdb reanalyzed the raw reads on its own, using fastp at Q25 for trimming and MiXCR for clone calling, and kept in-frame beta chains. When rows share a CDR3 protein, they turn into one entry using the most common DNA and genes. The sample contains roughly 500,000 distinct CDR3 sequences, approximately 27% of them found a single time. The ten largest clonotypes hold around a sixth of the sample. Sequenced input: blood. Receptor source: a woman in her seventies in good health.

The genes are TRBV6-5 and TRBJ2-5; possible D gene TRBD2, 6 bases. The DNA end favors TRBJ2-1, so the J call may be wrong. The CDR3 extends over 14 amino acids. Germline assignment: CDR1 MNHEY and CDR2 SVGAGI. The CDR3 reads CASRRVGGGNEQFF. DNA of the CDR3: TGTGCCAGCAGACGAGTGGGAGGAGGCAATGAGCAGTTCTTC.

This clonotype has just a few counts. A much larger clone is a single base away; this may be a read error. The chain has TRBV10-3 and TRBJ2-1, with D unclear. Looked up from germline, CDR1 is ENHRY and CDR2 is SYGVKD. Trimming shortened V by 10 bases and J by 4 bases, and 14 bases separated the two germline ends. The CDR3 contains 13 residues. The CDR3 is CASAVGPYNEQFF. The CDR3 bases are TGTGCCAGCGCCGTCGGTCCATACAATGAGCAGTTCTTC.